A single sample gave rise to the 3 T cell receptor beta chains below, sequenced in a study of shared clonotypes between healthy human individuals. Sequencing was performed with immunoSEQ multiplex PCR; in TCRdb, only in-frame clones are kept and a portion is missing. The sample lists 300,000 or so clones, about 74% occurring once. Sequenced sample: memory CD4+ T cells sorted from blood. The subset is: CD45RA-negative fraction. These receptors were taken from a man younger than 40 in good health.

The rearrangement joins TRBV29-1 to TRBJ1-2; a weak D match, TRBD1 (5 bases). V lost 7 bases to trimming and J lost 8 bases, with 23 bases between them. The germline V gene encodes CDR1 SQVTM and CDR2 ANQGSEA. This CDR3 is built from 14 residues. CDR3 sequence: CSGLTDTGTGGYTF. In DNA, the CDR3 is TGCAGCGGCCTCACCGATACGGGGACTGGGGGCTACACCTTC. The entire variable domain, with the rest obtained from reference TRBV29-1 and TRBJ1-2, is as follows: SAVISQKPSRDICQRGTSLTIQCQVDSQVTMMFWYRQQPGQSLTLIATANQGSEATYESGFVIDKFPISRPNLTFSTLTVSNMSPEDSSIYLCSGLTDTGTGGYTFGSGTRLTVV.

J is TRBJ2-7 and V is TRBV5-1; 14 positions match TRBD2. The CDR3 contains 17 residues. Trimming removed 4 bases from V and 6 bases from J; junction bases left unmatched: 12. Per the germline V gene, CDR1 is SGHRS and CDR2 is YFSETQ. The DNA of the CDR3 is TGCGCCAGCAGCCAGGGGACTAGCGGGAGCTTGACGCTCGAGCAGTACTTC. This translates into CASSQGTSGSLTLEQYF.

The CDR3 region has the DNA TGTGCCAGCAGTAGTCCGGGACTAGGCTTCCATGAGCAGTTCTTC. Its translation is CASSSPGLGFHEQFF. V is TRBV2 and J is TRBJ2-1; 8 positions match TRBD2. V gave up 5 bases and J gave up 8 bases; unmatched junction bases: 11. CDR3 length: 15 amino acids. Germline V gene lookup returns CDR1 SNHLY and CDR2 FYNNEI.